These T cell receptor beta chains were read from a single sample in a study of OX40 agonist ivuxolimab in advanced cancers. Libraries were prepared by immunoSEQ multiplex PCR; TCRdb keeps only in-frame clonotypes and omits some of them. Of about 50,000 clones listed, about four fifths are singletons. The sample was CD4+ or CD8+ T cells sorted from blood, taken in a trial of the OX40 agonist ivuxolimab. Every receptor here comes from an adult with an advanced solid tumor such as melanoma, head and neck, liver or kidney cancer. The CDR3 runs from the conserved cysteine through the conserved F or W. A D gene is named only where the DNA matches it firmly. A row's size may be missing; if present it is once, few, many or a size class.

D | J | size | V | CDR3 | DNA
- | TRBJ1-2 | once | TRBV19 | CASSHRAGGYGYTF | TGTGCCAGTAGTCACCGCGCTGGCGGCTATGGCTACACCTTC
- | TRBJ1-4 | - | TRBV5-6 | CASSLVLAGEKLFF | TGTGCCAGCAGCTTGGTACTGGCTGGGGAAAAACTGTTTTTT
- | TRBJ2-1 | - | TRBV7-9 | CASSLAGTHNEQFF | TGTGCCAGCAGCTTAGCTGGGACCCACAATGAGCAGTTCTTC
TRBD2 | TRBJ2-7 | few | TRBV7-9 | CASSLAGGREQYF | TGTGCCAGCAGCCTAGCGGGAGGACGCGAGCAGTACTTC
- | TRBJ2-7 | once | TRBV10-2 | CASTPGQSFGEQYF | TGCGCCAGCACCCCGGGACAATCGTTCGGCGAGCAGTACTTC
- | TRBJ2-3 | - | TRBV18 | CASSPPNTDTQYF | TGTGCCAGCTCACCACCCAACACAGATACGCAGTATTTT
TRBD1 | TRBJ1-2 | - | TRBV7-9 | CASRSDRGASDGYTF | TGTGCCAGCAGGTCAGACAGGGGTGCATCTGATGGCTACACCTTC
TRBD2 | TRBJ2-7 | - | TRBV2 | CASLGGGYEQYF | TGTGCCAGCCTGGGGGGGGGCTACGAGCAGTACTTC
TRBD2 | TRBJ2-7 | - | TRBV29-1 | CSVEGEKSGGAYEQYF | TGCAGCGTTGAAGGGGAGAAGAGCGGGGGTGCCTACGAGCAGTACTTC
TRBD1 | TRBJ1-2 | - | TRBV11-2 | CASSSSTGAIDGYTF | TGTGCCAGCAGCTCATCGACAGGGGCAATCGACGGCTACACCTTC
- | TRBJ2-7 | - | TRBV4-1 | CASSQVVQPTYEQYF | TGCGCCAGCAGCCAAGTTGTACAGCCTACCTACGAGCAGTACTTC
- | TRBJ1-5 | - | TRBV23-1 | CASSQSSGYNQPQHF | TGCGCCAGCAGTCAATCTTCGGGGTATAATCAGCCCCAGCATTTT
- | TRBJ1-1 | medium-sized | TRBV7-6 | CASSLERGEAFF | TGTGCCAGCAGCTTAGAAAGGGGGGAAGCTTTCTTT
- | TRBJ1-2 | - | TRBV5-6 | CASSLGRRLGYTF | TGTGCCAGCAGCTTGGGCAGGAGGTTAGGCTACACCTTC
- | TRBJ1-2 | few | TRBV2 | CATWGAQGYTF | TGTGCCACCTGGGGGGCGCAAGGCTACACCTTC
- | TRBJ2-1 | - | TRBV18 | CASSPEGQDNEQFF | TGTGCCAGCTCACCAGAGGGTCAGGACAATGAGCAGTTCTTC
TRBD2 | TRBJ2-1 | - | TRBV5-6 | CASSFWSFGGRYNEQFF | TGTGCCAGCAGCTTTTGGAGCTTTGGCGGGAGATACAATGAGCAGTTCTTC
- | TRBJ1-5 | once | TRBV7-9 | CASSSDTDNQPQHF | TGTGCCAGCAGCTCCGACACCGACAATCAGCCCCAGCATTTT
- | TRBJ1-5 | few | TRBV27 | CASSFNRGQPQHF | TGTGCCAGCAGTTTTAATAGGGGTCAGCCCCAGCATTTT
- | TRBJ2-3 | - | TRBV27 | CASRLSGTGTDTQYF | TGTGCCAGCAGACTTAGCGGCACTGGCACAGATACGCAGTATTTT
TRBD2 | TRBJ2-1 | - | TRBV4-2 | CASRPLLSSGLHNEQFF | TGTGCCAGCAGGCCCCTCCTTTCTAGCGGCTTACACAATGAGCAGTTCTTC
- | TRBJ1-2 | - | TRBV28 | CASSPPGSLFGYGYTF | TGTGCCAGCAGTCCCCCGGGGAGCCTGTTTGGCTATGGCTACACCTTC
- | TRBJ2-7 | - | TRBV4-1 | CASSQGNRALRNDEQYF | TGCGCCAGCAGCCAAGGGAACAGGGCCCTACGGAATGACGAGCAGTACTTC
- | TRBJ2-7 | - | TRBV10-3 | CAISEDSTGYEQYF | TGTGCCATCAGTGAGGACTCCACAGGGTACGAGCAGTACTTC
- | TRBJ1-3 | - | TRBV2 | CASLPRRSSGNTIYF | TGTGCCAGCCTCCCGCGGCGGAGCTCTGGAAACACCATATATTTT
- | TRBJ1-1 | - | TRBV28 | CASTKTSPGVNTEAFF | TGTGCCAGCACAAAGACATCGCCGGGGGTGAACACTGAAGCTTTCTTT
- | TRBJ1-4 | - | TRBV9 | CASSATNEKLFF | TGTGCCAGCAGCGCAACTAATGAAAAACTGTTTTTT
TRBD1 | TRBJ1-1 | - | TRBV7-3 | CASSSWTGYMNTEAFF | TGTGCCAGCAGCTCTTGGACAGGGTACATGAACACTGAAGCTTTCTTT
TRBD2 | TRBJ2-1 | once | TRBV29-1 | CSVEDWELAGSGQFF | TGCAGCGTTGAAGATTGGGAACTAGCGGGTAGTGGGCAGTTCTTC
- | TRBJ2-2 | - | TRBV7-2 | CASSLSSALVTGELFF | TGTGCCAGCAGCTTAAGTTCGGCCCTGGTGACCGGGGAGCTGTTTTTT
TRBD2 | TRBJ2-7 | - | TRBV5-6 | CASSLPPLAGVCEQYF | TGTGCCAGCAGCTTGCCCCCCCTAGCGGGAGTATGTGAGCAGTACTTC
TRBD1 | TRBJ1-6 | - | TRBV5-1 | CASSPGTGDSPLHF | TGCGCCAGCAGCCCCGGGACAGGGGATTCACCCCTCCACTTT
- | TRBJ2-2 | - | TRBV14 | CASRSGLTGELFF | TGTGCCAGTAGGAGCGGGCTCACCGGGGAGCTGTTTTTT
TRBD2 | TRBJ2-2 | few | TRBV7-2 | CASSLVAGERTGELFF | TGTGCCAGCAGCTTAGTAGCGGGAGAACGTACCGGGGAGCTGTTTTTT
TRBD2 | TRBJ2-2 | - | TRBV7-2 | CASSRTSGSQNTGELFF | TGTGCCAGCAGCCGGACTAGCGGGAGTCAGAACACCGGGGAGCTGTTTTTT
- | TRBJ2-1 | - | TRBV14 | CASSQRQGEYNEQFF | TGTGCCAGCAGCCAGCGCCAGGGAGAGTACAATGAGCAGTTCTTC
TRBD1 | TRBJ1-5 | - | TRBV28 | CASAQTGGAGQPQHF | TGTGCCAGCGCACAAACAGGGGGCGCAGGTCAGCCCCAGCATTTT
- | TRBJ2-7 | - | TRBV5-5 | CASRGSGTTYEQYF | TGTGCCAGCAGGGGTAGCGGAACTACCTACGAGCAGTACTTC
- | TRBJ2-7 | - | TRBV7-9 | CASRPDSAYEQYF | TGTGCCAGCAGGCCGGACAGTGCCTACGAGCAGTACTTC
TRBD2 | TRBJ2-1 | - | TRBV7-9 | CASSLEGLAGDEQFF | TGTGCCAGCAGCTTAGAGGGACTAGCGGGAGATGAGCAGTTCTTC